This is a list of T cell receptor beta chains from one sample in a study of T cell responses to AZD1222 COVID-19 vaccine. Only in-frame clones appear in the TCRdb table, and some are missing; sequencing was by immunoSEQ multiplex PCR. The sample carries 95,000 to 130,000 clones, roughly 88% recorded once. The sample was peripheral blood, taken on day 0 of AZD1222 vaccination. Receptor source: an adult in good health. The CDR3 runs from the conserved cysteine through the conserved F or W. The D gene is left open where the match is weak. Size is omitted from some rows. Given values are once, few, many or a class for expanded clones.

D gene,J gene,V gene,clone size,CDR3 DNA,CDR3 protein
TRBD1,TRBJ1-1,TRBV7-2,-,TGTGCCAGCAGCTTTACAGGGGGCTGGAACACTGAAGCTTTCTTT,CASSFTGGWNTEAFF
TRBD1,TRBJ2-7,TRBV7-2,-,TGTGCCAGCAGCTTTTCCCCGGGACAGTCCTACGAGCAGTACTTC,CASSFSPGQSYEQYF
-,TRBJ2-5,TRBV14,-,TGTGCCAGCAGCCAAGGACAGAGGGTAGCCCAGTACTTC,CASSQGQRVAQYF
TRBD1,TRBJ2-7,TRBV7-2,-,TGTGCCAGCAGCTCCGCCCCGACTACCAGGGGGGAGCAGTACTTC,CASSSAPTTRGEQYF
-,TRBJ1-3,TRBV19,-,TGTGCCAGCCTACAGGCCTCCCGAAACACCATATATTTT,CASLQASRNTIYF
-,TRBJ2-7,TRBV2,-,TGTGCCAGCGCTGGACGGCGCTCCTACGAGCAGTACTTC,CASAGRRSYEQYF
-,TRBJ1-2,TRBV7-2,few,TGTGCCAGCAGCTTCACGGGGATTGACTATGGCTACACCTTC,CASSFTGIDYGYTF
TRBD1,TRBJ1-2,TRBV5-4,-,TGTGCCAGCAGCTTTGGACAGGGGGCGACCTATGGCTACACCTTC,CASSFGQGATYGYTF
-,TRBJ1-4,TRBV15,-,TGTGCCACCAGCAGAGATGGGGCAGCAACTAATGAAAAACTGTTTTTT,CATSRDGAATNEKLFF
-,TRBJ1-2,TRBV7-3,once,TGTGCCAGCAGCCCAAACCCAGACCCTAACTATGGCTACACCTTC,CASSPNPDPNYGYTF
-,TRBJ1-2,TRBV28,-,TGTGCCAGCAGTTTAAGTGGGGCAGGGAACGATGGCTACACCTTC,CASSLSGAGNDGYTF
-,TRBJ1-1,TRBV5-1,-,TGCGCCAGCAGCTTCGGGCAGAACACTGAAGCTTTCTTT,CASSFGQNTEAFF
-,TRBJ1-2,TRBV7-2,once,TGTGCCAGCCGATTTAAACAGGGTCTCGGCTATGGCTACACCTTC,CASRFKQGLGYGYTF
-,TRBJ2-3,TRBV20-1,-,TGCAGTGCTAGTGGGGTCCCATCTAGCACAGATACGCAGTATTTT,CSASGVPSSTDTQYF
-,TRBJ1-3,TRBV4-3,-,TGCGCCAGCAGCCAAGATACGGGGTCCTCTGGAAACACCATATATTTT,CASSQDTGSSGNTIYF
TRBD1,TRBJ1-2,TRBV24-1,-,TGTGCCACCAGTGACGGGACAGGGGGCGGTATCGACTATGGCTACACCTTC,CATSDGTGGGIDYGYTF
TRBD1,TRBJ1-2,TRBV7-2,few,TGTGCCAGCAGCTTAATGGACAGGGGGAACTATGGCTACACCTTC,CASSLMDRGNYGYTF
-,TRBJ2-3,TRBV18,-,TGTGCCAGCTCACCACCGGGGTCCACAGATACGCAGTATTTT,CASSPPGSTDTQYF